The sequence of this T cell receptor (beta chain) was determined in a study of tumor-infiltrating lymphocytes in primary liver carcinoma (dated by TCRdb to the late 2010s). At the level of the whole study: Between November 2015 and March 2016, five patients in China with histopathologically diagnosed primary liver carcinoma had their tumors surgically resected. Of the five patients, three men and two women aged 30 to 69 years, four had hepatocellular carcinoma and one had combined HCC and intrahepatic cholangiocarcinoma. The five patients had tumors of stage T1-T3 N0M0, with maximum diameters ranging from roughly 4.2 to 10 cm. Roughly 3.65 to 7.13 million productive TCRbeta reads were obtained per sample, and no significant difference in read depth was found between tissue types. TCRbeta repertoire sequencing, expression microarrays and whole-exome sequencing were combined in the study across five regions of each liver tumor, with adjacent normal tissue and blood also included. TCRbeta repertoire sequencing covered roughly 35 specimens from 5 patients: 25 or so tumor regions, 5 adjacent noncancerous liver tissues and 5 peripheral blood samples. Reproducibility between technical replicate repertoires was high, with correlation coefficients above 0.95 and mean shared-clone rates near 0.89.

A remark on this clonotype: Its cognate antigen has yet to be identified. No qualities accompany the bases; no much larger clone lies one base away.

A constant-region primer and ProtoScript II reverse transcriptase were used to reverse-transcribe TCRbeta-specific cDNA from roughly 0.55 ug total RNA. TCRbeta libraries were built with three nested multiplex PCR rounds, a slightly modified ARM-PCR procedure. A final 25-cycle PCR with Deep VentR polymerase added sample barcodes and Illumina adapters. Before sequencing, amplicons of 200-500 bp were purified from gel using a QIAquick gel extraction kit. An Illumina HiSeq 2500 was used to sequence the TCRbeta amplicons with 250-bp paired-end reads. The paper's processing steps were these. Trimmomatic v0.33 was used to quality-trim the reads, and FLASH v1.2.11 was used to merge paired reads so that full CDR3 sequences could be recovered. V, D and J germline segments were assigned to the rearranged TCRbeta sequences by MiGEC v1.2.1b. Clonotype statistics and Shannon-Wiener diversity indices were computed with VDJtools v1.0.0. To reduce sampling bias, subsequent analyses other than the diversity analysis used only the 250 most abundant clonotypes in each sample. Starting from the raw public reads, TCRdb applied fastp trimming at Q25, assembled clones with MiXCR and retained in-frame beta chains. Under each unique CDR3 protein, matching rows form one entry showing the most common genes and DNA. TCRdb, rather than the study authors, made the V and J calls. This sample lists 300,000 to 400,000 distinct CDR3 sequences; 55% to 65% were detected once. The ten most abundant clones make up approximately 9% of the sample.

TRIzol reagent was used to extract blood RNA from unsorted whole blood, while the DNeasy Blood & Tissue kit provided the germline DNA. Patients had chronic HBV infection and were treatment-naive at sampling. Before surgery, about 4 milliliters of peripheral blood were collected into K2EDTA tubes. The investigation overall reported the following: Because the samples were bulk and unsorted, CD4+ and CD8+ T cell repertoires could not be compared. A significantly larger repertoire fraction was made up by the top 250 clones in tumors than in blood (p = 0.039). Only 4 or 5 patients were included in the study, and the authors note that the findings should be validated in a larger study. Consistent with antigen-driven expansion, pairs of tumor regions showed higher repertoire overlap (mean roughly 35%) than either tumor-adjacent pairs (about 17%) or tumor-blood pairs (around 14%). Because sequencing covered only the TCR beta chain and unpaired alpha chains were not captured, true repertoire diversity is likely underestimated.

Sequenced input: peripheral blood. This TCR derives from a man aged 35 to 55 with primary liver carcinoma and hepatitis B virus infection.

The CDR3: CASNSLSGDEQFF. The sequenced DNA: TGTGCCAGCAACTCCCTTAGCGGGGATGAGCAGTTCTTC. The chain joins TRBV6-6 to TRBJ2-1; 8 middle bases align to TRBD2. Measured from the cysteine to the phenylalanine, the CDR3 is 13 residues long. Of the read, only the CDR3 DNA is kept; its 39 bases are in frame from base 1. Germline trimming: 7 bases from V, 8 bases from J; junction bases outside gene matches: 7. Per the germline V gene (reference sequence), MNHNY is the CDR1 and SVGAGI is the CDR2.